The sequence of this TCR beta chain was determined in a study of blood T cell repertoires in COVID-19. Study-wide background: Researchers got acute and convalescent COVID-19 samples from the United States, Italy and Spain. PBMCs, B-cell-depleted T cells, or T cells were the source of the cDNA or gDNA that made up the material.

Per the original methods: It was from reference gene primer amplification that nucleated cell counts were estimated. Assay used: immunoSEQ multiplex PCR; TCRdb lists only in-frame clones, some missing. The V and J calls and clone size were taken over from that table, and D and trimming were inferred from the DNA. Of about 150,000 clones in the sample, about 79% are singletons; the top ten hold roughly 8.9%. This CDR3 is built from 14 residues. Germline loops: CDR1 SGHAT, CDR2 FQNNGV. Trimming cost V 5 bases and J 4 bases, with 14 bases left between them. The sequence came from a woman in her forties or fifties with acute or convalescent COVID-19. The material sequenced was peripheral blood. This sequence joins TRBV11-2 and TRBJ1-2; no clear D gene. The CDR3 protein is CASSTRRGPYGYTF. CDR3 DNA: TGTGCCAGCAGCACCCGGAGAGGGCCCTATGGCTACACCTTC.